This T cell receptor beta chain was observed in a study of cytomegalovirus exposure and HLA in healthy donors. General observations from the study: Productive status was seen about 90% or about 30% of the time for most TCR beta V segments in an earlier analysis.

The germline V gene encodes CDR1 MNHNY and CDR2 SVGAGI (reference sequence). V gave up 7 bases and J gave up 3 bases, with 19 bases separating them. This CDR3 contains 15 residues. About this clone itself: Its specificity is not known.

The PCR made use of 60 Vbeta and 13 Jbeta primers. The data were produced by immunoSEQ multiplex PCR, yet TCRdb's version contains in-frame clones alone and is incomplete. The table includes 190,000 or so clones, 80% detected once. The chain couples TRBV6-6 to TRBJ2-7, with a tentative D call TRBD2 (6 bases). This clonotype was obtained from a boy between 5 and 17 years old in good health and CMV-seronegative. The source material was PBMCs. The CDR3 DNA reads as TGTGCCAGCATCTTCCGGGACTCACAAGACTACGAGCAGTACTTC. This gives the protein CASIFRDSQDYEQYF.